The 5 T cell receptor beta chains in this list originate from one sample, sequenced in a study of T cells expressing NK-cell markers. TCRdb re-called the 5' RACE reads and shows each CDR3 protein once, DNA omitted. The sample totals 440,000 or so distinct CDR3 sequences; its top ten clones hold more than 7%. Sequenced: blood T cells: a sorted CD56 or NKG2C T cell subset, CD4+ or CD8+ T cells, or bulk PBMC T cells (not recorded which). Receptor source: a woman aged 18 to 75 in good health.

The rearrangement joins TRBV15 to TRBJ2-2; the D call from TCRdb, TRBD1, cannot be confirmed without DNA. This CDR3 contains 14 residues. Germline V gives CDR1 LNHNV, CDR2 YYDKDF (reference sequence). CDR3 residues: CATSAWTGDGELFF.

The V call is TRBV2, the J call TRBJ1-2; TCRdb returns TRBD1, unconfirmable since there is no DNA. From germline, CDR1 is SNHLY and CDR2 FYNNEI. The CDR3 consists of 14 residues. The CDR3 region is CASSAGQRNYGYTF.

V usage is TRBV7-6 and J usage is TRBJ1-1; no DNA is available, so the TRBD1 call from TCRdb remains unchecked. CDR3 size: 15 residues. The germline V gene encodes CDR1 SGHVS and CDR2 FNYEAQ. This CDR3 is CASSTQQGTNTEAFF.

CDR3 amino acids: CSARGSGMNTEAFF. The genes are TRBV20-1 and TRBJ1-1. The CDR3 spans 14 residues. Germline CDR1 and CDR2: DFQATT and SNEGSKA (reference sequence).

The J gene is TRBJ2-1, the V gene TRBV19; TCRdb designates TRBD1, a call that cannot be tested without DNA. This CDR3 has 14 residues. Germline V gene lookup returns CDR1 LNHDA and CDR2 SQIVND (reference sequence). The CDR3 here is CASSIPRGGNEQFF.